This T cell receptor beta chain is from a study of tumor and adjacent non-tumor tissue in lung cancer (dated by TCRdb to between 2018 and 2020). About the full investigation: Patients with adenocarcinoma (approximately 11), squamous cell carcinoma (2) and small cell lung cancer (1) were included in the cohort. Ages among the approximately 15 patients ranged from about 30 to 80 years, there were approximately ten men and 5 women, and disease was at TNM stage I to III. Sequencing produced about 130,000,000 productive TCRbeta reads in total, an average of around 4.2 million reads per sample. The study compared bulk TCRbeta repertoires from lung tumor tissue and matched distant non-tumor lung tissue of about 14 lung cancer patients. TCRbeta CDR3 sequencing was performed on thirty paired specimens, with one tumor sample and one normal lung sample collected per patient. Summary of the overall study and its limitations: Because peripheral blood was not sequenced, the blood TCRbeta repertoires of the lung cancer patients in the study went unexamined. Significantly higher TCR diversity was found in younger patients, and higher tumor TCR diversity was associated with shorter overall and disease-free survival. Tumor tissue showed significantly higher TCR diversity (inverse Simpson) than normal lung tissue, at 431.37 vs 166.20 (P = 0.0075, Mann-Whitney U test). In normal lung, the top 100 clones accounted for a significantly larger cumulative share of the repertoire than in tumor tissue. The sequencing platform is not named in the methods, and unique molecular identifiers are not mentioned. With only about 16 patients in the cohort, the authors noted that larger samples and more detailed clinical data are needed.

The CDR3 has 15 amino acids, counting the end cysteine and phenylalanine. Only the CDR3 DNA stays, 45 bases, in frame from base 1. CDR1 is given as SQVTM and CDR2 as ANQGSEA, both from the germline V gene. Library creation used multiplex PCR. The reads were generated on an Illumina HiSeq 2500. TCRbeta libraries were constructed through three rounds of nested PCR with primers (Table S4) according to protocols modified from ARM-PCR. Before sequencing, PCR products of 200-500 bp were excised from the gel and purified with the QIAquick gel extraction kit. Under the source paper's analysis protocol: Trimmomatic was used to clean the reads, FLASH merged the cleaned reads into complete CDR3 sequences, and MiTCR assigned the sequences to V(D)J germline segments. VDJtools was used to compute clonal diversity as the inverse Simpson's index. Productive reads were defined as in-frame sequences without a premature stop codon. The public reads were run again by TCRdb, first through fastp at Q25 and then through MiXCR, and only productive beta chains were kept. Under each unique CDR3 protein, matching rows form one entry showing the most common genes and DNA. Here the V and J calls rest on TCRdb's processing, not on the authors' analysis. The sample table shows tens of thousands of distinct CDR3 sequences, and around 62% are seen once. The top ten hold 15% to 20% of the sample.

With regard to this clonotype: Its specific antigen is unknown. One junction end does not reproduce the germline sequence, and a read error may be involved.

RNA was isolated from bulk, unsorted tissue, and RNA quality was assessed with a NanoDrop ND-1000 and an Agilent 2100. For the normal lung samples, distant non-tumor tissue was collected more than 3 cm away from the tumor edge. Donors were newly diagnosed lung cancer patients admitted for thoracic surgery in China between August and November 2014, without prior chemotherapy. The study excluded patients who had received radiotherapy or chemotherapy before or who had another cancer at the same time. Surgical tissue pieces of about 1-2.3 cm3 were preserved in RNAlater solution and were kept at -80 degrees C until use.

Here the chain combines TRBV29-1 and TRBJ2-1; 7 nucleotides in the junction match TRBD2. This receptor was obtained from a middle-aged woman with non-small cell lung cancer. The sample was distant non-tumor lung tissue. The nucleotides are TGCAGTGTTGAAGACGGACTAGGGACCTACAATGTGCAGTTCTTC. It translates to CSVEDGLGTYNVQFF.